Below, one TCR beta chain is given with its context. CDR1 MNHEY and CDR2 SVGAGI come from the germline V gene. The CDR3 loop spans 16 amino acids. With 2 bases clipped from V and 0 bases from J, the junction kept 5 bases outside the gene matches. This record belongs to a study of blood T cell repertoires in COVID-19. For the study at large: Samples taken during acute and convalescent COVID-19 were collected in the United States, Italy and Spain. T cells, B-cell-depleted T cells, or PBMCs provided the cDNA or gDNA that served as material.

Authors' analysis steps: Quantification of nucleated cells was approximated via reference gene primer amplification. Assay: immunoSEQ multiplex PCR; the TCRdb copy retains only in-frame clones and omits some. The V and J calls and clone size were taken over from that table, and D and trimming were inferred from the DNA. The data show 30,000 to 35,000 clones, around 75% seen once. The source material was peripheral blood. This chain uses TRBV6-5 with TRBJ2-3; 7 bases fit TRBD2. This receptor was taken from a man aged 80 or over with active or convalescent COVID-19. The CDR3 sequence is CASSYGPSGSTDTQYF. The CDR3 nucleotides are TGTGCCAGCAGTTACGGGCCTAGCGGAAGCACAGATACGCAGTATTTT.